This entry lists 10 T cell receptor beta chains sequenced from one sample in a study of cytomegalovirus exposure and HLA in healthy donors. It was with 60 Vbeta and 13 Jbeta primers that the PCR ran. Method: immunoSEQ multiplex PCR; TCRdb's copy keeps in-frame clones and lacks some. The sample has roughly 100,000 clones; about 66% are singletons. Sequenced material: PBMCs. Source of these receptors: a boy aged 5-17 years in good health and CMV-seropositive.

The chain employs TRBV27 and TRBJ1-2; D is possibly TRBD1 (5 bases). V shed 2 bases and J shed 6 bases, with 13 bases lying between them. Germline V gene lookup returns CDR1 MNHEY and CDR2 SMNVEV (reference sequence). This CDR3 region has 14 residues. The CDR3 bases are TGTGCCAGCAGTTTAGGGGTAGGGGCGGATGGCTACACCTTC. Translation: CASSLGVGADGYTF.

The V call is TRBV10-1, the J call TRBJ2-7; D might be TRBD2 (5 bases). This CDR3 has 13 residues. The V and J ends lost 0 bases and 3 bases respectively, with 6 bases between them. The V gene's germline CDR1 is WNHNN and CDR2 SYGVQD (reference sequence). In DNA, the CDR3 is TGCGCCAGCAGTGAGTCAAGCGGCTACGAGCAGTACTTC. Residues: CASSESSGYEQYF.

The chain carries TRBV9 and TRBJ1-5; D might be TRBD1 (6 bases). CDR3 length: 13 residues. Germline CDR1 and CDR2: SGDLS and YYNGEE. V gave up 3 bases and J gave up 6 bases, with 10 bases separating them. The CDR3 region is CASSAIQGQPQHF. The DNA for the CDR3 is TGTGCCAGCAGCGCTATACAGGGTCAGCCCCAGCATTTT.

The chain recombines TRBV7-3 with TRBJ2-1; 8 positions match TRBD2. Looked up from germline, CDR1 is SGHTA and CDR2 is FQGTGA. J lost 5 bases, V lost 4 bases, and 7 bases had no gene match. The length of the CDR3 is 15 residues. CDR3 sequence reads: CASSSSGGFDNEQFF. Written as DNA, the CDR3 is TGTGCCAGCAGCTCGAGCGGGGGATTCGACAATGAGCAGTTCTTC. Drawing the rest from reference TRBV7-3 and TRBJ2-1, the complete variable domain is GAGVSQTPSNKVTEKGKYVELRCDPISGHTALYWYRQSLGQGPEFLIYFQGTGAADDSGLPNDRFFAVRPEGSVSTLKIQRTERGDSAVYLCASSSSGGFDNEQFFGPGTRLTVL.

The chain joins TRBV27 to TRBJ1-3; TRBD1 aligns across 11 bases. From germline, CDR1 is MNHEY and CDR2 SMNVEV (reference sequence). The J segment lost 7 bases and the V segment lost 5 bases, leaving 4 bases of the junction unmatched. The CDR3 sequence is 14 residues long. The DNA for the CDR3 is TGTGCCAGCAGTCGGACAGGGGGCGTGAACACCATATATTTT. It specifies CASSRTGGVNTIYF.

This clone appeared a single time. The rearrangement links TRBV5-4 to TRBJ1-4; possible D gene TRBD1, 6 bases. The germline V gene encodes CDR1 SGHNT and CDR2 YYREEE (reference sequence). Trimming stripped 3 bases from V and 4 bases from J, with 16 bases between. This CDR3 region has 16 residues. This chain's CDR3 is CASSSRRTGFNEKLFF. The CDR3 nucleotides are TGTGCCAGCAGCTCTAGAAGAACAGGGTTTAATGAAAAACTGTTTTTT.

This clone has a single count. This chain joins TRBV27 and TRBJ2-7; D is unresolved. CDR1 and CDR2 from the germline V gene are MNHEY and SMNVEV (reference sequence). V lost 2 bases to trimming and J lost 6 bases, with 20 bases between them. This CDR3 comprises 16 residues. The CDR3 sequence is CASSLNLAANLGEQYF. CDR3 bases: TGTGCCAGCAGTTTAAATTTAGCAGCGAACCTTGGCGAGCAGTACTTC.

CDR3 region: CASSQRTTGRTFYGYTF. CDR3 DNA sequence: TGCGCCAGCAGCCAGAGGACGACAGGCCGAACCTTCTATGGCTACACCTTC. The chain links TRBV4-1 to TRBJ1-2, with D tentatively TRBD1 (6 bases). The germline V gene has CDR1 MGHRA and CDR2 YSYEKL. V was shortened by 3 bases and J by 4 bases, with 21 bases between the two germline ends. The CDR3 has 17 residues.

This clone was seen more than once but under ten times. The chain recombines TRBV7-2 with TRBJ2-1; D may be TRBD2 (6 bases). Germline values: CDR1 SGHTA, CDR2 FQGNSA. The ends were cut back, 5 bases at V and 3 bases at J, with 14 bases in the middle. This CDR3 contains 15 residues. The CDR3 region is CASSPDSGYYNEQFF. The CDR3 coding sequence is TGTGCCAGCAGCCCCGATAGCGGATACTACAATGAGCAGTTCTTC. Full variable domain (remainder filled in from reference TRBV7-2 and TRBJ2-1): GAGVSQSPSNKVTEKGKDVELRCDPISGHTALYWYRQSLGQGLEFLIYFQGNSAPDKSGLPSDRFSAERTGGSVSTLTIQRTQQEDSAVYLCASSPDSGYYNEQFFGPGTRLTVL.

The chain employs TRBV29-1 and TRBJ2-7; tentatively, D is TRBD2 (5 bases). Germline V gene lookup returns CDR1 SQVTM and CDR2 ANQGSEA. CDR3 length equals 11 residues. Trimming removed 4 bases from V and 7 bases from J, with 11 bases in between. In DNA, the CDR3 is TGCAGCGTTGTGACCGGGGATGAGCAGTACTTC. The encoded protein is CSVVTGDEQYF.